Listed here are 26 T cell receptor beta chains from one sample, sequenced in a study of shared clonotypes between healthy human individuals. Generated by immunoSEQ multiplex PCR, the TCRdb table keeps only in-frame clones and is missing some. The sample holds 2,100,000 or so clones, approximately 94% seen once. The sample comprised naive CD4+ T cells sorted from blood. Subset noted: CD45RA+ positively selected. All receptors come from a young man in good health.

The CDR3 DNA follows: TGTGCCAGCAGTTACTGGGTCTCTGGGGCCAACGTCCTGACTTTC. This gives the protein CASSYWVSGANVLTF. This chain uses TRBV6-5 with TRBJ2-6, with no clear D. With 1 base removed from V and 0 bases from J, the gap between germline ends came to 4 bases. CDR1 is MNHEY and CDR2 is SVGAGI in the germline V gene. CDR3 length: 15 amino acids.

The chain is built from TRBV6-1 and TRBJ1-4; possibly TRBD1 for D (6 bases). The CDR3 is made up of 15 amino acids. V was clipped by 7 bases and J by 8 bases, with 20 bases between them. Germline V gene sequence: CDR1 MNHNS, CDR2 SASEGT. The CDR3 sequence: CASTPLQGLREKLFF. CDR3 DNA: TGTGCCAGCACCCCACTACAGGGCCTAAGAGAAAAACTGTTTTTT.

Note on this clone: Distinct nucleotide sequences in the sample also encode this CDR3. The gene calls are TRBV5-4 and TRBJ2-2; TRBD2 is a possible D gene (6 bases). The CDR3 contains 15 residues. Trimming stripped 1 base from V and 4 bases from J, with 11 bases between. The germline V gene has CDR1 SGHNT and CDR2 YYREEE (reference sequence). CDR3 amino acids: CASSLSGSGTGELFF. The CDR3, as DNA: TGTGCCAGCAGCTTGAGTGGTAGCGGCACCGGGGAGCTGTTTTTT.

This clone was recorded only once. Other DNA sequences from this sample encode an identical CDR3 as well. The chain combines TRBV6-5 with TRBJ1-2; a possible D gene is TRBD1 (5 bases). Trimming shortened V by 5 bases and J by 7 bases, and 8 bases separated the two germline ends. The CDR3 totals 11 residues. Germline-derived CDR1 and CDR2 are MNHEY and SVGAGI. The CDR3: CASSTGVGYTF. Here the CDR3 DNA reads TGTGCCAGCAGTACAGGTGTTGGCTACACCTTC.

In this sample, this clone turned up once. In DNA, the CDR3 is TGTGCCAGCAGCTTGGCCGGCGTGGAGCCCCAGCATTTT. The encoded protein is CASSLAGVEPQHF. This chain joins TRBV5-4 and TRBJ1-5, with D unclear. Germline V gene lookup returns CDR1 SGHNT and CDR2 YYREEE (reference sequence). Trimming removed 0 bases from V and 8 bases from J, with 9 bases in between. This CDR3 region has 13 residues.

This chain uses TRBV9 with TRBJ1-3; D may be TRBD1 (6 bases). Trimming stripped 3 bases from V and 0 bases from J, with 13 bases between. The CDR3 consists of 16 residues. Per the germline V gene, CDR1 is SGDLS and CDR2 is YYNGEE. The CDR3 DNA sequence: TGTGCCAGCAGCGACGTGGGGGGCTCCTCTGGAAACACCATATATTTT. Its translation: CASSDVGGSSGNTIYF.

This clone occurred a few times. The chain recombines TRBV18 with TRBJ1-5, with 7 positions matching TRBD1. This CDR3 has 16 amino acids. Trimming cost V 2 bases and J 0 bases; bases outside gene matches: 4. Germline V gene data show CDR1 as KGHSH and CDR2 as LQKENI. In DNA form, the CDR3 reads TGTGCCAGCTCACCAACGAGGGGGCCTAGCAATCAGCCCCAGCATTTT. As protein: CASSPTRGPSNQPQHF. The full variable domain, with the rest looked up from reference TRBV18 and TRBJ1-5, is NAGVMQNPRHLVRRRGQEARLRCSPMKGHSHVYWYRQLPEEGLKFMVYLQKENIIDESGMPKERFSAEFPKEGPSILRIQQVVRGDSAAYFCASSPTRGPSNQPQHFGDGTRLSIL.

This clone was picked up one time. The V call is TRBV5-1, the J call TRBJ1-1, with 7 positions matching TRBD1. The CDR3 length is 14 residues. Germline values: CDR1 SGHRS, CDR2 YFSETQ. Losses at the gene ends were 3 bases for V and 3 bases for J; bases not matched to a gene: 5. The CDR3 loop reads CASSWGQPDTEAFF. CDR3 nucleotides: TGCGCCAGCAGCTGGGGACAGCCGGACACTGAAGCTTTCTTT.

The chain employs TRBV5-6 and TRBJ2-1; TRBD2 agrees at 10 bases. Germline V gives CDR1 SGHDT, CDR2 YYEEEE. With V trimmed by 0 bases and J by 4 bases, 4 bases remained unmatched. The length of the CDR3 is 16 residues. Here the CDR3 reads CASSLVAGGGYNEQFF. CDR3 sequence (DNA): TGTGCCAGCAGCTTGGTAGCGGGAGGAGGTTACAATGAGCAGTTCTTC.

The CDR3, as DNA: TGCGCCAGCAGCCAAGATCAGGGGTACGAAAAACTGTTTTTT. Encoded protein: CASSQDQGYEKLFF. The chain has TRBV4-1 and TRBJ1-4; tentative D call: TRBD1 (6 bases). With 0 bases removed from V and 8 bases from J, the gap between germline ends came to 10 bases. CDR1 and CDR2 (germline): MGHRA, YSYEKL. The CDR3 extends over 14 amino acids.

J is TRBJ1-5 and V is TRBV28, with 8 bases aligning to TRBD1. Per the germline V gene, CDR1 is MDHEN and CDR2 is SYDVKM. CDR3 length equals 16 residues. Trimming took 6 bases from V and 3 from J; bases not matched to a gene: 10. The chain's CDR3 is CASSRSTGGNNQPQHF. The CDR3 nucleotides read TGTGCCAGCAGCCGTAGTACAGGGGGGAACAATCAGCCCCAGCATTTT.

The V gene is TRBV6-7, the J gene TRBJ1-3, with 9 bases aligning to TRBD1. TRBV6-7 is known as an ORF, though its function is uncertain. The CDR3 is 17 amino acids. Trimming at V came to 6 bases and at J to 7 bases, leaving 16 bases not matched to a gene. The chain's CDR3 is CASSTNPGTGRYNTIYF. CDR3 nucleotides: TGTGCCAGCAGCACTAACCCCGGGACAGGGCGGTACAACACCATATATTTT.

This chain links TRBV7-2 with TRBJ2-1, with TRBD2 identical over 13 bases. The CDR3 sequence is 16 residues long. In germline, CDR1 is SGHTA, CDR2 FQGNSA. V shed 6 bases and J 7 bases; nucleotides not matched to a gene: 9. In DNA, the CDR3 is TGTGCCAGCAGGAGGACCGGGACTAGCGGGGATAATGAGCAGTTCTTC. Its protein is CASRRTGTSGDNEQFF.

The J gene is TRBJ2-1, the V gene TRBV10-1; D not certain. The CDR3 has 16 residues. Trimming took off 1 base at V and 4 bases at J, with 14 bases between the two ends. The V gene's germline CDR1 is WNHNN and CDR2 SYGVQD (reference sequence). CDR3 protein: CASSEYRSDGYNEQFF. CDR3 in DNA: TGCGCCAGCAGTGAGTATAGAAGCGACGGATACAATGAGCAGTTCTTC.

This chain's CDR3 is CASAQVAKNIQYF. The CDR3 DNA reads TGTGCCAGCGCTCAGGTTGCCAAAAACATTCAGTACTTC. The V call is TRBV6-5, the J call TRBJ2-4, with D unclear. The CDR3 length is 13 residues. CDR1 MNHEY and CDR2 SVGAGI come from the germline V gene. Trimming took 8 bases from V and 1 from J, leaving 9 bases between them.

With respect to this clone: The sample has other DNA sequences that encode this CDR3 too. This chain joins TRBV6-5 and TRBJ2-7; TRBD1 agrees at 7 bases. Germline-derived CDR1 and CDR2 are MNHEY and SVGAGI. With V trimmed by 0 bases and J by 3 bases, 2 bases remained unmatched. The CDR3 sequence is 14 residues long. CDR3 sequence: CASSYSGTDYEQYF. The CDR3 coding sequence is TGTGCCAGCAGTTACTCCGGGACAGACTACGAGCAGTACTTC.

Only a few counts were recorded for this clone. With a much larger clone just one base away, this may be a read error. This sample includes further DNA sequences coding for the same CDR3. The DNA for the CDR3 is TGTGCCAGCAGCCCCTCCTACGAGCAGTACTTC. As protein: CASSPSYEQYF. The chain couples TRBV6-6 to TRBJ2-7, with no clear D. The CDR3 has 11 amino acids. Trimming took off 6 bases at V and 0 bases at J, with 3 bases between the two ends. Per germline, CDR1 MNHNY and CDR2 SVGAGI (reference sequence).

As concerns this clone: This sample includes further DNA sequences coding for the same CDR3. V usage is TRBV9 and J usage is TRBJ2-2, with D maybe TRBD1 (5 bases). Per germline, CDR1 SGDLS and CDR2 YYNGEE. The V end lost 2 bases, the J end lost 2 bases, and 7 bases lay between the germline ends. This CDR3 is built from 14 residues. This CDR3 reads CASSVTVNTGELFF. Here the CDR3 DNA reads TGTGCCAGCAGCGTGACAGTAAACACCGGGGAGCTGTTTTTT.

Comments on this clone: Other DNA sequences in the same sample also yield this CDR3. V and J are TRBV18 and TRBJ2-1; D unclear. The CDR3 contains 11 residues. Per the germline V gene, CDR1 is KGHSH and CDR2 is LQKENI. V was shortened by 2 bases and J by 7 bases, with 3 bases between the two germline ends. CDR3 nucleotides: TGTGCCAGCTCACCAACAAATGAGCAGTTCTTC. This sequence encodes CASSPTNEQFF.

The chain has TRBV6-6 and TRBJ1-1; D gene ambiguous. From germline, CDR1 is MNHNY and CDR2 SVGAGI (reference sequence). Between the trimmed V and J ends, which lost 5 bases and 10 bases, there was a span of 17 bases. This CDR3 spans 13 amino acids. The DNA of the CDR3 is TGTGCCAGCAGTACGACCGGGAACATTGGAGCTTTCTTT. It yields the protein CASSTTGNIGAFF.

The V gene is TRBV7-5, the J gene TRBJ2-2. TRBV7-5 is recorded as a pseudogene. CDR3 length: 11 amino acids. Here the CDR3 reads CARSLWGELFF. The CDR3 DNA sequence: TGTGCCAGAAGCCTTTGGGGGGAGCTGTTTTTT.

V usage is TRBV6-5 and J usage is TRBJ1-2, with D tentatively TRBD1 (5 bases). This CDR3 contains 14 residues. CDR1 is MNHEY, CDR2 SVGAGI, per germline. Trimming stripped 0 bases from V and 7 bases from J, with 12 bases between. CDR3: CASSYSIGGGGYTF. The CDR3 DNA is TGTGCCAGCAGTTACTCGATCGGGGGAGGTGGCTACACCTTC.

A remark on this clone: Compared with germline, one end of the junction differs, possibly owing to a read error. J is TRBJ2-5 and V is TRBV4-1; D not certain. CDR1 MGHRA and CDR2 YSYEKL come from the germline V gene. The CDR3 is made up of 13 amino acids. CDR3 in DNA: TGCGCCAGCAGCCTGGGCCCCCGAGAGGCCCAGTACTTC. It specifies CASSLGPREAQYF.

V is TRBV19 and J is TRBJ1-6; D may be TRBD1 (6 bases). V was clipped by 7 bases and J by 8 bases, with 18 bases between them. Germline V gene sequence: CDR1 LNHDA, CDR2 SQIVND (reference sequence). The CDR3 consists of 15 residues. As DNA, the CDR3 is TGTGCCAGTAAACTTCACGACAGGACGTATTCACCCCTCCACTTT. Translation: CASKLHDRTYSPLHF.

The chain carries TRBV5-1 and TRBJ2-2, with 9 bases that match TRBD1. CDR1 is SGHRS, CDR2 YFSETQ, per germline. J was trimmed by 6 bases and V by 3 bases; bases with no gene match: 6. The CDR3 has 15 amino acids. This CDR3 reads CASSSLQGAAGELFF. The CDR3 region has the DNA TGCGCCAGCAGCTCCCTACAGGGGGCCGCCGGGGAGCTGTTTTTT.

V and J are TRBV19 and TRBJ1-6; 8 nucleotides line up with TRBD1. There are 16 residues in the CDR3. V lost 5 bases, J lost 2 bases, and 5 bases stayed unmatched. The germline CDR1 and CDR2 sequences are LNHDA and SQIVND (reference sequence). The CDR3 coding sequence is TGTGCCAGTAGTGACCAGGGGGCCGCCTATAATTCACCCCTCCACTTT. This translates into CASSDQGAAYNSPLHF.